These 26 T cell receptor beta chains were all obtained from the same sample, sequenced in a study of T cell changes during pregnancy in multiple sclerosis. TCRdb keeps only in-frame clones here, not all; method: immunoSEQ multiplex PCR. The repertoire holds approximately 32,000 clones, with approximately 89% as singletons. Here the sequenced sample was CD8+ T cells from peripheral blood mononuclear cells, taken in the first trimester of pregnancy. The source of these receptors is a female donor with multiple sclerosis, enrolled in a pregnancy study.

In its sample, this clone was seen once. The chain combines TRBV4-2 with TRBJ2-7; TRBD2 aligns across 9 bases. Germline V gene sequence: CDR1 LGHNA, CDR2 YNFKEQ. The trim removed 4 bases at V and 6 bases at J, leaving 7 bases unmatched. The CDR3 runs to 14 residues. For the CDR3, the DNA is TGTGCCAGCAGCCTCGGGACTAGCTCTACCGAGCAGTACTTC. This gives the protein CASSLGTSSTEQYF.

The chain combines TRBV9 with TRBJ1-2; 8 bases match TRBD1. V lost 4 bases and J lost 0; bases outside the gene matches: 5. Germline CDR1 SGDLS, CDR2 YYNGEE. CDR3 size: 15 residues. CDR3 nucleotide sequence: TGTGCCAGCAGCCCCCCAGGGGGCACTAACTATGGCTACACCTTC. Residues: CASSPPGGTNYGYTF.

Worth noting for this clone: The junction does not match germline at one end; this may be a read error. Other DNA sequences in this sample translate to the same CDR3. The genes are TRBV5-6 and TRBJ1-1; possible D gene TRBD1, 6 bases. The CDR3 spans 12 residues. CDR1 SGHDT and CDR2 YYEEEE come from the germline V gene. CDR3 amino acids: CASSSRDTEAFF. The DNA of the CDR3 is TGTGCCAGCTCCTCACGGGACACTGAAGCTTTTTTT. The full variable domain, in which reference TRBV5-6 and TRBJ1-1 provide the parts outside the CDR3, is DAGVTQSPTHLIKTRGQQVTLRCSPKSGHDTVSWYQQALGQGPQFIFQYYEEEERQRGNFPDRFSGHQFPNYSSELNVNALLLGDSALYLCASSSRDTEAFFGQGTRLTVV.

The chain joins TRBV7-2 to TRBJ2-5; perhaps TRBD1 as D (5 bases). This CDR3 region has 13 residues. The germline V and J ends were trimmed by 5 bases and 4 bases, with 11 bases remaining between them. Germline lookup yields CDR1 SGHTA and CDR2 FQGNSA. The CDR3 coding sequence is TGTGCCAGCAGCCTCCTAAGGGGAGAGACCCAGTACTTC. It translates to CASSLLRGETQYF.

This rearrangement joins TRBV11-2 to TRBJ2-2; 7 bases align to TRBD2. This CDR3 is 17 amino acids long. Germline V gene data show CDR1 as SGHAT and CDR2 as FQNNGV. The V and J ends lost 1 base and 5 bases, in that order; junction bases with no gene match: 10. The CDR3 DNA reads TGTGCCAGCAGCTTAGTTAGGCGGGAGAGGGATACCGGGGAGCTGTTTTTT. Its protein is CASSLVRRERDTGELFF.

The rearrangement links TRBV5-4 to TRBJ2-7, with TRBD1 matching 8 bases. Germline CDR1 is SGHNT and CDR2 is YYREEE (reference sequence). CDR3 length: 14 amino acids. The V and J ends lost 4 bases and 4 bases, in that order; junction bases with no gene match: 7. The CDR3 DNA reads as TGTGCCAGCAGCGTAGGACAGGGAAGTTACGAGCAGTACTTC. Translated: CASSVGQGSYEQYF.

The chain has TRBV6-6 and TRBJ2-2, with 7 nucleotides matching TRBD1. J gave up 1 base and V 8 bases, and 4 bases lay outside the gene matches. CDR1 and CDR2 from the germline V gene are MNHNY and SVGAGI (reference sequence). The CDR3 runs 14 residues. The CDR3 region is CASGDSKNTGELFF. The DNA for the CDR3 is TGTGCCAGCGGGGACAGTAAGAACACCGGGGAGCTGTTTTTT.

The gene calls are TRBV27 and TRBJ1-2; D is uncertain. This CDR3 region has 14 residues. CDR1 MNHEY and CDR2 SMNVEV come from the germline V gene (reference sequence). V dropped 2 bases and J dropped 0 bases, with 7 bases sitting between them. This CDR3 is CASSLAGPNYGYTF. In DNA form, the CDR3 reads TGTGCCAGCAGTTTAGCGGGTCCTAACTATGGCTACACCTTC.

This chain uses TRBV21-1 with TRBJ2-1; TRBD2, as called in the table, went unchecked against the DNA. TRBV21-1 is assigned pseudogene status. The CDR3 contains 11 residues. CDR3 amino acids: CASSPPLKQFF. The CDR3 nucleotides are TGTGCCAGCAGTCCCCCCCTAAAGCAGTTCTTC.

This chain uses TRBV4-1 with TRBJ1-4; 12 nucleotides align to TRBD1. V shed 3 bases and J 2 bases; nucleotides not matched to a gene: 4. From germline, CDR1 is MGHRA and CDR2 YSYEKL. The CDR3 is 17 residues long. The CDR3 protein is CASSQGTGGFTNEKLFF. The DNA of the CDR3 is TGCGCCAGCAGCCAGGGGACAGGGGGCTTCACTAATGAAAAACTGTTTTTT.

The chain employs TRBV19 and TRBJ2-6; D is undetermined. V lost 8 bases, J lost 2 bases, and 4 bases lay in between. In germline, CDR1 is LNHDA, CDR2 SQIVND (reference sequence). CDR3 size: 12 residues. The CDR3 DNA sequence: TGTGCCAGTTCCACTGGGGCCAACGTCCTGACTTTC. Amino acids: CASSTGANVLTF.

The chain combines TRBV7-9 with TRBJ1-1; D remains unclear. Trimming shortened V by 5 bases and J by 6 bases, and 10 bases separated the two germline ends. Germline values: CDR1 SEHNR, CDR2 FQNEAQ (reference sequence). This CDR3 comprises 12 residues. The CDR3 here is CASSPRSSEAFF. CDR3 nucleotide sequence: TGTGCCAGCAGCCCCCGGTCGTCTGAAGCTTTCTTT.

The CDR3 here is CASSLAGALDEQFF. Written as DNA, the CDR3 is TGCGCCAGCAGTCTAGCGGGAGCTCTCGATGAGCAGTTCTTC. The gene calls are TRBV5-1 and TRBJ2-1; 10 bases are shared with TRBD2. V dropped 5 bases and J dropped 8; count of bases not matched to a gene: 7. CDR1 SGHRS and CDR2 YFSETQ come from the germline V gene. The CDR3 has 14 amino acids.

The chain has TRBV21-1 and TRBJ2-1; the D call in the table, TRBD1, was not verified against the DNA. TRBV21-1 is deemed a pseudogene. The CDR3 consists of 14 residues. The CDR3 sequence is CASSLQGSYNEQFF. The CDR3 DNA sequence: TGTGCCAGCAGCTTACAGGGCTCCTACAATGAGCAGTTCTTC.

The CDR3 bases are TGTGCCAGCAGTTTAACGGGCCCGGGAAATCAGCCCCAGCATTTT. Translation gives CASSLTGPGNQPQHF. The V and J genes are TRBV27 and TRBJ1-5; no clear D gene. With 2 bases removed from V and 4 bases from J, the gap between germline ends came to 12 bases. Germline assignment: CDR1 MNHEY and CDR2 SMNVEV (reference sequence). The CDR3 length is 15 residues.

V and J are TRBV4-2 and TRBJ2-5; no clear D gene. The J call is in doubt because the DNA end fits TRBJ2-7 better. The CDR3 runs to 11 residues. CDR1 and CDR2 from the germline V gene are LGHNA and YNFKEQ. CDR3 nucleotides: TGTGCCAGCAGCCAGAAATACGAGCAGTACTTC. It is translated as CASSQKYEQYF.

The chain combines TRBV6-4 with TRBJ2-6; 8 nucleotides line up with TRBD1. In germline, CDR1 is MRHNA, CDR2 SNTAGT. Losses at the gene ends were 2 bases for V and 1 base for J; bases not matched to a gene: 7. The CDR3 is 18 residues long. The CDR3 here is CASSDLGQGGSGANVLTF. In DNA form, the CDR3 reads TGTGCCAGCAGTGACCTTGGACAGGGTGGGTCTGGGGCCAACGTCCTGACTTTC.

The V and J genes are TRBV25-1 and TRBJ2-5, with D unresolved. Trimming pared 4 bases from V and 1 base from J, leaving 4 bases between. In germline, CDR1 is MGHDK, CDR2 SYGVNS. The CDR3 covers 12 residues. CDR3 bases: TGTGCCAGCAGTGCGTCCCAAGAGACCCAGTACTTC. Translation gives CASSASQETQYF.

The V and J genes are TRBV6-5 and TRBJ2-7, with D possibly being TRBD2 (6 bases). V was clipped by 4 bases and J by 5 bases, with 18 bases between them. The CDR3 has 15 residues. Germline V gene data show CDR1 as MNHEY and CDR2 as SVGAGI. The CDR3 coding sequence is TGTGCCAGCAGTTGGGGATCGGAGGGTGCGGACGAGCAGTACTTC. This sequence encodes CASSWGSEGADEQYF.

This clone was detected once. The CDR3 DNA sequence: TGCACCAGCAGCCAAGATCAGGCTAGGGGGGGCGAGCAGTACTTC. This sequence encodes CTSSQDQARGGEQYF. V gene TRBV1 combines with J gene TRBJ2-7; the DNA was not used to check the table's D call, TRBD2. TRBV1 is a pseudogene segment. The CDR3 totals 15 residues.

This chain links TRBV7-9 with TRBJ2-1, with D uncertain. The CDR3 length is 14 residues. Trimming cost V 2 bases and J 0 bases, with 5 bases left between them. Germline V gene lookup returns CDR1 SEHNR and CDR2 FQNEAQ (reference sequence). CDR3 DNA: TGTGCCAGCAGCTTAAGCTACTCCTACAATGAGCAGTTCTTC. Its translation is CASSLSYSYNEQFF.

This chain links TRBV14 with TRBJ2-7, with D possibly being TRBD2 (6 bases). Trimming removed 4 bases at V and 4 bases at J, with 17 bases between. The CDR3 loop spans 15 amino acids. CDR1 is SGHDN, CDR2 FVKESK, per germline. CDR3 region: CASSPIGLAIYEQYF. In DNA form, the CDR3 reads TGTGCCAGCAGCCCTATCGGGCTAGCGATTTACGAGCAGTACTTC.

The rearrangement uses TRBV4-1 and TRBJ2-6; 7 positions match TRBD1. V trimming: 5 bases; J trimming: 2 bases; junction bases outside the gene matches: 3. This CDR3 contains 15 residues. Germline loops: CDR1 MGHRA, CDR2 YSYEKL. The CDR3 reads CASSSDRAGANVLTF. The CDR3 nucleotides read TGCGCCAGCAGCTCCGACAGGGCTGGGGCCAACGTCCTGACTTTC.

This chain joins TRBV9 and TRBJ1-3; D is unresolved. CDR3 length equals 15 residues. Trimming stripped 3 bases from V and 2 bases from J, with 12 bases between. The germline V gene encodes CDR1 SGDLS and CDR2 YYNGEE. CDR3 protein: CASSAGPMAGNTIYF. DNA for the CDR3: TGTGCCAGCAGCGCAGGCCCCATGGCTGGAAACACCATATATTTT.

This chain links TRBV10-3 with TRBJ1-1; TRBD1 matches 7 bases. The CDR3 consists of 14 residues. Germline CDR1 and CDR2: ENHRY and SYGVKD. Trimming cost V 2 bases and J 3 bases; bases outside gene matches: 3. CDR3 sequence reads: CAISERQGDTEAFF. CDR3 nucleotides: TGTGCCATCAGTGAGAGACAGGGAGACACTGAAGCTTTCTTT.

This rearrangement joins TRBV5-4 to TRBJ2-7, with a possible D match to TRBD1 (6 bases). V lost 2 bases to trimming and J lost 0 bases, with 9 bases between them. Germline loops: CDR1 SGHNT, CDR2 YYREEE (reference sequence). The CDR3 extends over 14 amino acids. The CDR3 DNA follows: TGTGCCAGCAGCTTTGGACAGATCTCCTACGAGCAGTACTTC. It is translated as CASSFGQISYEQYF.